The 13 T cell receptor beta chains given below trace back to one sample, sequenced in a study of early T cells in non-severe SARS-CoV-2 infection. Via MiXCR, TCRdb re-called the 5' RACE reads, giving one row per CDR3 protein. The repertoire consists of about 55,000 distinct CDR3 sequences, with about 6.4% occurring once and the leading ten covering 5.5% to 7.5%. The sequences come from whole blood, collected at baseline. These receptors were collected from an adult who was a healthcare worker with PCR-confirmed SARS-CoV-2 infection or an uninfected control (not recorded which).

At least ten counts were recorded for this clonotype. The chain combines TRBV7-6 with TRBJ2-3; D unresolved. The CDR3 runs 14 residues. Germline V lookup: CDR1 SGHVS, CDR2 FNYEAQ. V gave up 1 base and J gave up 2 bases, with 7 bases separating them. The DNA of the CDR3 is TGTGCCAGCAGCTTAGGGCCAGTCACAGATACGCAGTATTTT. This sequence encodes CASSLGPVTDTQYF.

This clonotype was found many times. V gene TRBV7-6 combines with J gene TRBJ2-2; either TRBD1 or TRBD2 may supply D (5 bases each). Germline V CDR1 and CDR2: SGHVS, FNYEAQ. The V and J ends lost 7 bases and 9 bases respectively, with 15 bases between them. The CDR3 loop spans 13 amino acids. CDR3 DNA: TGTGCCAGCACCCCCCGGGGCCCTTGGGAGCTGTTTTTT. Its protein is CASTPRGPWELFF.

Ten or more counts support this clonotype. V and J are TRBV27 and TRBJ1-5, with unresolved D. Trimming stripped 1 base from V and 5 bases from J, with 9 bases between. The germline CDR1 and CDR2 sequences are MNHEY and SMNVEV (reference sequence). The CDR3 covers 14 residues. The CDR3 DNA follows: TGTGCCAGCAGTTTATTCAAGGGCGATCAGCCCCAGCATTTT. Amino acid sequence: CASSLFKGDQPQHF.

The rearrangement joins TRBV6-1 to TRBJ1-5; unclear D gene. V lost 3 bases and J lost 0, with 6 bases in between. Looked up from germline, CDR1 is MNHNS and CDR2 is SASEGT. The CDR3 extends over 14 amino acids. DNA of the CDR3: TGTGCCAGCAGTGACCATGGTAGCAATCAGCCCCAGCATTTT. It translates to CASSDHGSNQPQHF.

The sample holds many counts of this clonotype. This CDR3 is CASSQVLVSAEPNTEAFF. In nucleotides, the CDR3 is TGCGCCAGCAGCCAAGTTTTAGTATCGGCTGAGCCGAACACTGAAGCTTTCTTT. V gene TRBV4-1 combines with J gene TRBJ1-1; D unclear. The V and J ends lost 1 base and 1 base respectively, with 19 bases between them. The V gene's germline CDR1 is MGHRA and CDR2 YSYEKL. The length of the CDR3 is 18 residues.

There are many counts of this clonotype. CDR3 in DNA: TGTGCCAGCAGCTTAGAGCTTGAGCAGTTCTTC. It encodes CASSLELEQFF. V gene TRBV7-9 combines with J gene TRBJ2-1; D unresolved. Germline V gene lookup returns CDR1 SEHNR and CDR2 FQNEAQ (reference sequence). The CDR3 sequence is 11 residues long. V lost 1 base to trimming and J lost 9 bases, with 4 bases between them.

The chain uses TRBV2 and TRBJ2-1; D is possibly TRBD2 (6 bases). Trimming took 7 bases from V and 15 from J, leaving 25 bases between them. Germline-derived CDR1 and CDR2 are SNHLY and FYNNEI. There are 14 residues in the CDR3. CDR3 in amino acids: CASTPVDAGGPWFF. CDR3 DNA sequence: TGTGCCAGCACCCCCGTCGATGCCGGGGGTCCTTGGTTCTTC.

The gene calls are TRBV12-5 and TRBJ2-1, with D possibly being TRBD1 or TRBD2 (6 bases each). Trimming took off 8 bases at V and 7 bases at J, with 15 bases between the two ends. The CDR3 length is 13 residues. CDR1 LGHNT and CDR2 FRNRAP come from the germline V gene. The CDR3 spells CASRTGGGNEQFF. For the CDR3, the DNA is TGTGCTAGTCGAACTGGAGGGGGAAATGAGCAGTTCTTC.

As regards this clonotype: No conserved phenylalanine or tryptophan ends this CDR3, so it is likely a read error. The V call is TRBV2, the J call TRBJ2-2; 7 bases map to TRBD2. CDR1 and CDR2 (germline): SNHLY, FYNNEI. The CDR3 loop spans 14 amino acids. With V trimmed by 5 bases and J by 8 bases, 8 bases remained unmatched. CDR3 in amino acids: CASSRTSPRGELFS. The DNA for the CDR3 is TGTGCCAGCAGTAGGACTAGTCCCAGGGGGGAGCTGTTTTCT.

This clonotype was detected many times. V usage is TRBV16 and J usage is TRBJ1-2; D is undetermined. V was shortened by 5 bases and J by 4 bases, with 17 bases between the two germline ends. The CDR3 is 15 amino acids. Germline CDR1 is KGHSY and CDR2 is FQNENV. The CDR3 loop is CASSALISRTYGYTF. The CDR3 bases are TGTGCCAGCAGCGCTTTAATAAGTCGGACCTATGGCTACACCTTC.

This clonotype was detected a few times. The gene calls are TRBV7-9 and TRBJ1-6; D ambiguous. The V gene's germline CDR1 is SEHNR and CDR2 FQNEAQ (reference sequence). The V gene lost 5 bases and the J gene lost 9 bases, with 11 bases spanning the gap. The CDR3 is made up of 13 amino acids. Written as DNA, the CDR3 is TGTGCCAGCAGCCGGGAGTTGGGTTCACCCCTCCACTTT. Its translation is CASSRELGSPLHF.

This sequence joins TRBV4-1 and TRBJ2-7, with D possibly TRBD1 on 6 matching bases. Trimming removed 6 bases at V and 5 bases at J, with 11 bases between. The length of the CDR3 is 12 residues. Germline V gene data show CDR1 as MGHRA and CDR2 as YSYEKL. DNA for the CDR3: TGCGCCAGCAGTCGAAACAGGGACGAGCAGTACTTC. Its translation is CASSRNRDEQYF.

This clonotype was seen at least ten times. The chain has TRBV6-5 and TRBJ1-3; D not certain. Germline V gene data show CDR1 as MNHEY and CDR2 as SVGAGI. This CDR3 has 16 amino acids. V was clipped by 2 bases and J by 0 bases, with 11 bases between them. This CDR3 reads CASSYAGPGSGNTIYF. CDR3 DNA: TGTGCCAGCAGTTACGCAGGTCCAGGCTCTGGAAACACCATATATTTT.